These 9 T cell receptor beta chains originate from one sample sequenced in a study of CD8 T cells in ankylosing spondylitis. What these receptors recognize is not known. General study results and limits: Several highly homologous variants made up a TCR beta motif, and this motif appeared characteristic of ankylosing spondylitis blood.

TCRdb called the 5' RACE reads again in MiXCR, with one record for every CDR3 protein. The table has about 510,000 distinct CDR3 sequences, less than 6% seen once. The sequencing sample was made of blood, either unsorted or a sorted T cell fraction (not recorded which). The receptors originated from a male donor with ankylosing spondylitis.

This clonotype has a count of ten or more. V gene TRBV4-3 combines with J gene TRBJ2-7, with D possibly being TRBD2 (6 bases). This CDR3 spans 13 amino acids. With 3 bases removed from V and 3 bases from J, the gap between germline ends came to 9 bases. The germline CDR1 and CDR2 sequences are LGHNA and YSLEER. The CDR3 protein is CASSQGGNYEQYF. CDR3 nucleotide sequence: TGCGCCAGCAGCCAGGGGGGTAACTACGAGCAGTACTTC.

The gene calls are TRBV9 and TRBJ2-5; D remains unclear. The length of the CDR3 is 14 residues. In germline, CDR1 is SGDLS, CDR2 YYNGEE. V lost 0 bases to trimming and J lost 4 bases, with 10 bases between them. The CDR3 loop reads CASSVGLALETQYF. Here the CDR3 DNA reads TGTGCCAGCAGCGTAGGGCTGGCCCTAGAGACCCAGTACTTC.

This clonotype was observed a handful of times. V usage is TRBV28 and J usage is TRBJ2-7; TRBD2 might be the D (6 bases). This CDR3 comprises 14 residues. Per germline, CDR1 MDHEN and CDR2 SYDVKM. V was cut by 5 bases and J by 3 bases, with 14 bases left in between. The CDR3 DNA is TGTGCCAGCAGTCCCGTGGGAGGAGACTACGAGCAGTACTTC. Translating gives CASSPVGGDYEQYF.

The chain employs TRBV20-1 and TRBJ2-5; 13 bases map to TRBD2. Per germline, CDR1 DFQATT and CDR2 SNEGSKA (reference sequence). This CDR3 spans 13 amino acids. Trimming removed 5 bases from V and 7 bases from J; junction bases left unmatched: 4. DNA of the CDR3: TGCAGTGCTGGCCGACTAGCGGGAGGGACCCAGTACTTC. The encoded protein is CSAGRLAGGTQYF.

This clonotype was counted many times. The rearrangement links TRBV6-5 to TRBJ2-7, with 9 bases lining up with TRBD2. The J segment lost 5 bases and the V segment lost 4 bases, leaving 9 bases of the junction unmatched. The germline gives CDR1 MNHEY, CDR2 SVGAGI. This CDR3 spans 15 amino acids. CDR3 sequence reads: CASSFGRGGWHEQYF. In DNA form, the CDR3 reads TGTGCCAGCAGTTTTGGGCGGGGGGGCTGGCACGAGCAGTACTTC.

In its sample, this clonotype was seen a few times. One junction end does not reproduce the germline sequence, and a read error may be involved. V usage is TRBV7-2 and J usage is TRBJ2-1, with 8 bases matching TRBD2. CDR1 is SGHTA and CDR2 is FQGNSA in the germline V gene. CDR3 length equals 16 residues. The CDR3 region is CASSLAAGGSYNEQFF. The CDR3, as DNA: TGTGCCAGCAGCCTAGCCGCGGGAGGTTCCTACAATGAGCAGTTCTTC.

The chain recombines TRBV29-1 with TRBJ2-2; tentative D call: TRBD2 (5 bases). V shed 6 bases and J shed 4 bases, with 9 bases lying between them. The germline gives CDR1 SQVTM, CDR2 ANQGSEA. The CDR3 extends over 12 amino acids. CDR3 bases: TGCAGCGTCTTCCGGGGCACCGGGGAGCTGTTTTTT. Its protein product is CSVFRGTGELFF.

Here the CDR3 reads CASSFPVTSNTGELFF. The CDR3 bases are TGTGCCAGCAGCTTCCCAGTTACCTCAAACACCGGGGAGCTGTTTTTT. This chain connects TRBV5-4 to TRBJ2-2; D ambiguous. The germline CDR1 and CDR2 sequences are SGHNT and YYREEE (reference sequence). This CDR3 is built from 16 residues. The germline V and J ends were trimmed by 2 bases and 2 bases, with 13 bases remaining between them.

This clonotype was seen repeatedly, ten times or more. This sequence joins TRBV4-3 and TRBJ2-2; possible D gene TRBD1, 7 bases. CDR3 length equals 14 residues. V lost 0 bases to trimming and J lost 11 bases, with 13 bases between them. Per the germline V gene, CDR1 is LGHNA and CDR2 is YSLEER. This CDR3 reads CASSQEMQGGELFF. CDR3 nucleotides: TGCGCCAGCAGCCAAGAAATGCAGGGGGGCGAGCTGTTTTTT.